This T cell receptor beta chain was sequenced in a study of T cell changes during pregnancy in multiple sclerosis. Germline CDR1 reads SQVTM; CDR2 reads ANQGSEA. The CDR3 consists of 14 residues. The V end was cut by 4 bases, the J end by 0 bases, with 10 bases between. Clones were read by immunoSEQ multiplex PCR, and TCRdb kept only the in-frame ones, dropping some. The sample carries over 65,000 clones, about 94% recorded once. V and J are TRBV29-1 and TRBJ2-4, with D tentatively TRBD1 (5 bases). Here the sequenced sample was peripheral blood, taken in the third trimester of pregnancy. The TCR was taken from a female donor with multiple sclerosis, enrolled in a pregnancy study. This CDR3 is CSVGTKLAKNIQYF. CDR3 nucleotide sequence: TGCAGCGTTGGGACAAAACTAGCCAAAAACATTCAGTACTTC. Variable domain in full (rest from reference TRBV29-1 and TRBJ2-4): SAVISQKPSRDICQRGTSLTIQCQVDSQVTMMFWYRQQPGQSLTLIATANQGSEATYESGFVIDKFPISRPNLTFSTLTVSNMSPEDSSIYLCSVGTKLAKNIQYFGAGTRLSVL.